The sequence of this T cell receptor (beta chain) was determined in a study of blood T cell repertoires in COVID-19. Across the whole study: Sources were T cells, B-cell-depleted T cells, or PBMCs; the material itself was cDNA or gDNA.

Measured with immunoSEQ multiplex PCR; TCRdb has only the in-frame clones, and not every one. This sample yields just over 650,000 clones, of which approximately 90% are seen a single time; over 0.2% belongs to the top ten. Germline assignment: CDR1 KGHSH and CDR2 LQKENI. CDR3 length equals 13 residues. With 4 bases clipped from V and 6 bases from J, the junction kept 5 bases outside the gene matches. J is TRBJ2-7 and V is TRBV18, with TRBD1 identical over 8 bases. Sequencing used peripheral blood. This TCR was recovered from a woman aged 18-35 years with acute or convalescent COVID-19. CDR3: CASSLGQGGEQYF. CDR3 in DNA: TGTGCCAGCTCACTTGGACAGGGTGGCGAGCAGTACTTC.